Following are 22 T cell receptor beta chains from one sample sequenced in a study of Ad26.COV2.S vaccination and SARS-CoV-2 variants. Noted treatment: around 19 received Ad26.COV2.S at low or high dose, single or two shots; about 5 received placebo; per-sample allocation not given. Vaccine and placebo recipients were sampled on day 63 after the first injection. The method was immunoSEQ multiplex PCR; TCRdb's version includes in-frame clones alone and lacks a portion of them. The sample includes roughly 450,000 clones, approximately 92% of them seen just once. The sequencing used peripheral blood, collected in a trial of Ad26.COV2.S vaccine versus placebo. All receptors derive from a person between 18 and 60 years old who received the Ad26.COV2.S COVID-19 vaccine or a placebo.

The chain is built from TRBV9 and TRBJ2-5, with a weak D call TRBD1 (6 bases). V was trimmed by 0 bases and J by 6 bases, leaving 12 bases between them. In germline, CDR1 is SGDLS, CDR2 YYNGEE. The CDR3 totals 14 residues. The CDR3 loop is CASSVGNRAKTQYF. The CDR3 DNA reads as TGTGCCAGCAGCGTAGGCAACAGGGCGAAGACCCAGTACTTC.

V is TRBV6-1 and J is TRBJ2-7; maybe TRBD2 (5 bases). Looked up from germline, CDR1 is MNHNS and CDR2 is SASEGT. V lost 2 bases, J lost 6 bases, and 14 bases lay in between. The length of the CDR3 is 14 residues. CDR3: CASSEQTASSEQYF. CDR3 DNA: TGTGCCAGCAGTGAACAAACCGCTAGCTCCGAGCAGTACTTC.

V gene TRBV29-1 combines with J gene TRBJ2-5; D call uncertain. The germline V gene encodes CDR1 SQVTM and CDR2 ANQGSEA. This CDR3 comprises 16 residues. The V end was cut by 3 bases, the J end by 4 bases, with 21 bases between. The CDR3 DNA sequence: TGCAGCGTTGAGCTACGGGCTTCCCTCGGCGGAGAGACCCAGTACTTC. Its translation: CSVELRASLGGETQYF.

This clone counts as medium-sized. This chain connects TRBV4-2 to TRBJ2-2; the D is unclear. CDR3 length: 16 amino acids. Germline CDR1 reads LGHNA; CDR2 reads YNFKEQ. V was pared by 2 bases and J by 4 bases, with 14 bases between. The CDR3 region has the DNA TGTGCCAGCAGCCAAAATTTTGCTACAATCACCGGGGAGCTGTTTTTT. This sequence encodes CASSQNFATITGELFF.

This chain links TRBV21-1 with TRBJ2-7; TRBD1 is taken as the D call from the table, unchecked against the DNA. TRBV21-1 is a documented pseudogene. The CDR3 length is 16 residues. This CDR3 reads CASSNRSGTPFYEQYF. CDR3 in DNA: TGTGCCAGCAGTAACCGATCCGGGACACCGTTCTACGAGCAGTACTTC.

The chain has TRBV27 and TRBJ2-3; a weak D match, TRBD2 (6 bases). The V gene's germline CDR1 is MNHEY and CDR2 SMNVEV (reference sequence). V was trimmed by 3 bases and J by 0 bases, leaving 10 bases between them. This CDR3 contains 15 residues. CDR3 residues: CASSFVGGSTDTQYF. In nucleotides, the CDR3 is TGTGCCAGCAGTTTCGTGGGAGGAAGCACAGATACGCAGTATTTT.

V gene TRBV7-2 combines with J gene TRBJ2-3; D unresolved. V was cut by 2 bases and J by 4 bases, with 4 bases left in between. The CDR3 is 12 amino acids. Germline V lookup: CDR1 SGHTA, CDR2 FQGNSA. The CDR3 region is CASSLYADTQYF. The CDR3 DNA reads TGTGCCAGCAGCTTATATGCAGATACGCAGTATTTT.

The J gene is TRBJ2-1, the V gene TRBV12-3 or TRBV12-4; D unclear. CDR3 length: 12 residues. V was trimmed by 2 bases and J by 6 bases, leaving 5 bases between them. The CDR3 DNA sequence: TGTGCCAGCAGTTTAAACTTCAATGAGCAGTTCTTC. It specifies CASSLNFNEQFF.

This chain joins TRBV28 and TRBJ1-5; TRBD1 is a possible D gene (6 bases). Germline CDR1 is MDHEN and CDR2 is SYDVKM. There are 14 residues in the CDR3. The V and J ends lost 5 bases and 2 bases respectively, with 10 bases between them. This CDR3 is CASSIPGGNQPQHF. In nucleotides, the CDR3 is TGTGCCAGCAGTATTCCAGGGGGCAATCAGCCCCAGCATTTT.

J is TRBJ2-7 and V is TRBV6-2 or TRBV6-3; 7 bases fit TRBD2. V gave up 2 bases and J gave up 1 base; unmatched junction bases: 5. In germline, CDR1 is MNHEY, CDR2 SVGEGT. The CDR3 runs 15 residues. CDR3 protein: CASSYGDYPSYEQYF. CDR3 coding DNA: TGTGCCAGCAGTTACGGGGACTATCCTTCCTACGAGCAGTACTTC.

The chain joins TRBV19 to TRBJ2-1, with TRBD2 matching over 7 bases. This CDR3 comprises 15 residues. Per germline, CDR1 LNHDA and CDR2 SQIVND (reference sequence). The V segment lost 5 bases and the J segment 5 bases; nucleotides outside the gene matches: 9. DNA for the CDR3: TGTGCCAGTAGTTTGAGCGGGATCAATAACAATGAGCAGTTCTTC. As protein: CASSLSGINNNEQFF.

The gene calls are TRBV7-2 and TRBJ1-6; 11 bases fit TRBD1. The CDR3 has 17 residues. J gave up 5 bases and V 2 bases, and 5 bases lay outside the gene matches. Germline V gene sequence: CDR1 SGHTA, CDR2 FQGNSA. This CDR3 is CASSLRTGGGNNSPLHF. CDR3 in DNA: TGTGCCAGCAGCTTAAGGACAGGGGGCGGCAATAATTCACCCCTCCACTTT.

This clone was seen just once. Here the CDR3 reads CASTGPTSGNTIYF. DNA for the CDR3: TGTGCCAGTACCGGGCCGACCTCTGGAAACACCATATATTTT. V and J are TRBV6-6 and TRBJ1-3, with D uncertain. CDR1 is MNHNY, CDR2 SVGAGI, per germline (reference sequence). Deletions cut 9 bases from V and 0 bases from J, with 12 bases between. The CDR3 totals 14 residues.

The chain recombines TRBV4-1 with TRBJ2-3; maybe TRBD1 (6 bases). The V gene lost 4 bases and the J gene lost 3 bases, with 23 bases spanning the gap. Looked up from germline, CDR1 is MGHRA and CDR2 is YSYEKL. CDR3 length: 18 residues. In nucleotides, the CDR3 is TGCGCCAGCAGCCCCATCCAGGGGCCAGGGGCTTTGACAGATACGCAGTATTTT. Translation: CASSPIQGPGALTDTQYF.

This chain connects TRBV6-5 to TRBJ2-1; TRBD2 is a possible D gene (5 bases). V lost 6 bases, J lost 7 bases, and 10 bases lay in between. The CDR3 contains 12 residues. Germline V lookup: CDR1 MNHEY, CDR2 SVGAGI. The CDR3 coding sequence is TGTGCCAGCAGGGCAGGAGGTAATGAGCAGTTCTTC. The encoded protein is CASRAGGNEQFF.

About this clone: The same CDR3 also results from other DNA sequences found in this sample. This chain uses TRBV6-5 with TRBJ1-6, with 7 bases fitting TRBD1. Germline V CDR1 and CDR2: MNHEY, SVGAGI. The V segment lost 8 bases and the J segment 8 bases; nucleotides outside the gene matches: 3. This CDR3 region has 12 residues. CDR3 residues: CASRTGDSPLHF. DNA of the CDR3: TGTGCCAGCCGGACAGGAGATTCACCCCTCCACTTT.

The V and J genes are TRBV29-1 and TRBJ2-5; 8 bases line up with TRBD2. The germline V gene encodes CDR1 SQVTM and CDR2 ANQGSEA. The CDR3 has 13 residues. The V segment lost 8 bases and the J segment 2 bases; nucleotides outside the gene matches: 7. The CDR3 DNA reads TGCAGCATTACGACTAGCGATCAAGAGACCCAGTACTTC. Its translation is CSITTSDQETQYF.

This rearrangement joins TRBV20-1 to TRBJ2-1, with a possible D match to TRBD1 (5 bases). From germline, CDR1 is DFQATT and CDR2 SNEGSKA (reference sequence). With 4 bases removed from V and 5 bases from J, the gap between germline ends came to 6 bases. The CDR3 spans 11 residues. The CDR3 nucleotides are TGCAGTGCTACCAGGGACAATGAGCAGTTCTTC. The encoded protein is CSATRDNEQFF.

The chain has TRBV10-1 and TRBJ1-2; D not certain. CDR3 length equals 13 residues. CDR1 and CDR2 (germline): WNHNN, SYGVQD (reference sequence). Between the trimmed V and J ends, which lost 5 bases and 7 bases, there was a span of 14 bases. CDR3 DNA sequence: TGCGCCAGCAGTCCGCGGGAGGAGGGTGGCTACACCTTC. Its protein product is CASSPREEGGYTF.

The chain carries TRBV6-4 and TRBJ2-2; tentative D call: TRBD1 (5 bases). V gave up 4 bases and J gave up 4 bases, with 7 bases separating them. Germline values: CDR1 MRHNA, CDR2 SNTAGT. The CDR3 covers 13 residues. This CDR3 is CASSGQSTGELFF. DNA for the CDR3: TGTGCCAGCAGTGGACAGTCCACCGGGGAGCTGTTTTTT.

A few counts support this clone. This chain joins TRBV6-2 or TRBV6-3 and TRBJ2-7, with TRBD2 matching over 11 bases. The ends lost 5 bases at V and 4 bases at J; junction bases unmatched: 7. There are 15 residues in the CDR3. CDR1 is MNHEY and CDR2 is SVGEGT in the germline V gene. Here the CDR3 DNA reads TGTGCCAGCAGTAAGGGACTAGCGGAGGGATACGAGCAGTACTTC. Amino acids: CASSKGLAEGYEQYF.

As for this clone: Other DNA sequences in this specimen translate into the identical CDR3. The chain uses TRBV7-9 and TRBJ2-2, with D possibly matching TRBD2 (5 bases). The CDR3 runs to 13 residues. Trimming took 3 bases from V and 5 from J, leaving 7 bases between them. Germline lookup yields CDR1 SEHNR and CDR2 FQNEAQ (reference sequence). The DNA of the CDR3 is TGTGCCAGCAGCTTGGGCGGGACCGGGGAGCTGTTTTTT. Translation gives CASSLGGTGELFF.